A single sample gave rise to the 21 T cell receptor beta chains below, sequenced in a study of cytomegalovirus exposure and HLA in healthy donors. Assay: immunoSEQ multiplex PCR; the TCRdb copy retains only in-frame clones and omits some. The sample has more than 150,000 clones, 75% to 90% seen once. Sequencing was done on a sample of PBMCs. All receptors derive from a man aged 18-30 years in good health and CMV-seropositive.

The V call is TRBV11-2, the J call TRBJ2-1; weak D call: TRBD2 (6 bases). The CDR3 has 16 amino acids. CDR1 and CDR2 (germline): SGHAT, FQNNGV. Trimming removed 1 base from V and 2 bases from J, with 12 bases in between. The DNA of the CDR3 is TGTGCCAGCAGCTTAGTCGGGGAGGTGGCCTACAATGAGCAGTTCTTC. Protein: CASSLVGEVAYNEQFF.

The rearrangement joins TRBV7-2 to TRBJ2-4, with a tentative D call TRBD1 (6 bases). The CDR3 is made up of 15 amino acids. Trimming pared 6 bases from V and 3 bases from J, leaving 15 bases between. Germline V gives CDR1 SGHTA, CDR2 FQGNSA. Here the CDR3 DNA reads TGTGCCAGCAGTTTACAGGGTGTCGTCAAAAACATTCAGTACTTC. This encodes CASSLQGVVKNIQYF. The full variable domain, rest sourced from reference TRBV7-2 and TRBJ2-4, is GAGVSQSPSNKVTEKGKDVELRCDPISGHTALYWYRQSLGQGLEFLIYFQGNSAPDKSGLPSDRFSAERTGGSVSTLTIQRTQQEDSAVYLCASSLQGVVKNIQYFGAGTRLSVL.

This chain joins TRBV15 and TRBJ1-2; tentatively, D is TRBD1 (6 bases). Germline V CDR1 and CDR2: LNHNV, YYDKDF (reference sequence). The CDR3 is 14 amino acids. V lost 2 bases and J lost 6, with 13 bases in between. The CDR3 DNA sequence: TGTGCCACCAGCAGACCAGGGGTTTTGGATGGCTACACCTTC. This encodes CATSRPGVLDGYTF. Full variable domain (remainder filled in from reference TRBV15 and TRBJ1-2): DAMVIQNPRYQVTQFGKPVTLSCSQTLNHNVMYWYQQKSSQAPKLLFHYYDKDFNNEADTPDNFQSRRPNTSFCFLDIRSPGLGDTAMYLCATSRPGVLDGYTFGSGTRLTVV.

The rearrangement uses TRBV28 and TRBJ1-5; 7 bases align to TRBD1. J gave up 14 bases and V 1 base, and 14 bases lay outside the gene matches. Germline V gene sequence: CDR1 MDHEN, CDR2 SYDVKM. The CDR3 totals 15 residues. The CDR3, as DNA: TGTGCCAGCAGTTTATCGTCAGGGGGACAACCTCCAAAGCATTTT. Amino acid sequence: CASSLSSGGQPPKHF.

This clone appeared once. The gene calls are TRBV21-1 and TRBJ2-7; the table's D call TRBD2 went unverified against the DNA. TRBV21-1 is assigned pseudogene status. This CDR3 is 15 amino acids long. CDR3 DNA: TGTGCCAGCAGCAAAGGTGCGGGAGGGACCTACGAGCAGTACTTC. As protein: CASSKGAGGTYEQYF.

The rearrangement uses TRBV2 and TRBJ1-2; 7 bases map to TRBD1. The junction had 7 bases not matched to a gene; V was cut back by 2 bases and J by 4 bases. In germline, CDR1 is SNHLY, CDR2 FYNNEI. This CDR3 spans 15 amino acids. CDR3 bases: TGTGCCAGCAGTGAACGGCCCAGGGGGATCTATGGCTACACCTTC. Protein: CASSERPRGIYGYTF.

The rearrangement links TRBV7-9 to TRBJ1-4; the D is unclear. V was cut by 5 bases and J by 8 bases, with 21 bases left in between. Germline loops: CDR1 SEHNR, CDR2 FQNEAQ (reference sequence). The CDR3 runs 16 residues. CDR3 amino acids: CASSPQRELAYEKLFF. CDR3 nucleotide sequence: TGTGCCAGCAGCCCACAAAGGGAACTAGCCTACGAAAAACTGTTTTTT.

This sequence joins TRBV10-3 and TRBJ2-4, with D possibly being TRBD1 (6 bases). V was cut by 6 bases and J by 8 bases, with 14 bases left in between. The CDR3 sequence is 13 residues long. Germline CDR1 ENHRY, CDR2 SYGVKD. The CDR3 protein is CAIRDSLGDIQYF. CDR3 coding DNA: TGTGCCATCAGGGACAGTCTTGGGGACATTCAGTACTTC.

The chain carries TRBV7-3 and TRBJ2-1, with D tentatively TRBD2 (5 bases). Germline lookup yields CDR1 SGHTA and CDR2 FQGTGA. The V end lost 4 bases, the J end lost 10 bases, and 11 bases lay between the germline ends. CDR3 length equals 12 residues. The CDR3 protein is CASSSDLGEQFF. The CDR3 DNA is TGTGCCAGCAGCTCGGACTTGGGGGAGCAGTTCTTC.

The chain joins TRBV4-1 to TRBJ2-1; 9 nucleotides line up with TRBD2. Germline CDR1 is MGHRA and CDR2 is YSYEKL. There are 18 residues in the CDR3. V was clipped by 0 bases and J by 2 bases; unmatched bases: 8. The CDR3 protein is CASSQDRGGRDAYNEQFF. In DNA, the CDR3 is TGCGCCAGCAGCCAAGATCGCGGCGGGAGGGATGCCTACAATGAGCAGTTCTTC.

The chain employs TRBV5-6 and TRBJ2-7; TRBD2 agrees at 13 bases. This CDR3 is built from 17 residues. Trimming at V came to 0 bases and at J to 1 base, leaving 4 bases not matched to a gene. CDR1 and CDR2 from the germline V gene are SGHDT and YYEEEE. The CDR3 bases are TGTGCCAGCAGCTTGGAAGCGGGACTAGCGGGATCCTACGAGCAGTACTTC. This translates into CASSLEAGLAGSYEQYF.

This clone was observed once. The J gene is TRBJ2-3, the V gene TRBV7-8; D perhaps matches TRBD1 (6 bases). Deletions cut 4 bases from V and 4 bases from J, with 18 bases between. Germline V gene lookup returns CDR1 SGHVS and CDR2 FQNEAQ. There are 16 residues in the CDR3. The CDR3 coding sequence is TGTGCCAGCAGCTCCCAGGGGCTCGCCCGCCCAGATACGCAGTATTTT. Protein: CASSSQGLARPDTQYF. Full variable domain (remainder filled in from reference TRBV7-8 and TRBJ2-3): GAGVSQSPRYKVAKRGQDVALRCDPISGHVSLFWYQQALGQGPEFLTYFQNEAQLDKSGLPSDRFFAERPEGSVSTLKIQRTQQEDSAVYLCASSSQGLARPDTQYFGPGTRLTVL.

The chain uses TRBV2 and TRBJ2-7; 9 bases line up with TRBD2. The germline gives CDR1 SNHLY, CDR2 FYNNEI. This CDR3 comprises 14 residues. J lost 4 bases, V lost 2 bases, and 3 bases had no gene match. The CDR3 nucleotides are TGTGCCAGCAGTGAAATAGCGGGAGCTTACGAGCAGTACTTC. This codes for CASSEIAGAYEQYF.

The chain has TRBV5-1 and TRBJ1-1; 8 positions match TRBD1. J lost 1 base, V lost 5 bases, and 10 bases had no gene match. CDR1 is SGHRS, CDR2 YFSETQ, per germline. The CDR3 has 16 amino acids. CDR3 nucleotides: TGCGCCAGCAGACGCACGACAGGGGAGGCGAACACTGAAGCTTTCTTT. Translated, it gives CASRRTTGEANTEAFF.

This chain connects TRBV7-9 to TRBJ2-3; D uncertain. V was trimmed by 3 bases and J by 6 bases, leaving 16 bases between them. The germline CDR1 and CDR2 sequences are SEHNR and FQNEAQ (reference sequence). This CDR3 is 15 amino acids long. The CDR3 spells CASSFIRGGLDTQYF. The DNA of the CDR3 is TGTGCCAGCAGCTTTATCCGCGGCGGTCTGGATACGCAGTATTTT.

V gene TRBV30 combines with J gene TRBJ2-1; D is uncertain. The V gene's germline CDR1 is GTSNPN and CDR2 SVGIG (reference sequence). V was shortened by 0 bases and J by 10 bases, with 13 bases between the two germline ends. The CDR3 sequence is 13 residues long. Here the CDR3 DNA reads TGTGCCTGGAGTGTTGGGCCTGGTCGCGAGCAGTTCTTC. This sequence encodes CAWSVGPGREQFF.

CDR3: CASSYTFSATNEKLFF. The DNA of the CDR3 is TGTGCCAGCAGTTACACCTTCTCAGCAACTAATGAAAAACTGTTTTTT. The chain links TRBV6-5 to TRBJ1-4, with D unclear. The CDR3 is made up of 16 amino acids. The germline V gene has CDR1 MNHEY and CDR2 SVGAGI. V lost 2 bases and J 0 bases, leaving 10 bases between the germline ends.

The chain has TRBV7-3 and TRBJ2-3; 8 nucleotides match TRBD2. The CDR3 is made up of 14 amino acids. The junction had 3 bases not matched to a gene; V was cut back by 5 bases and J by 2 bases. The germline V gene encodes CDR1 SGHTA and CDR2 FQGTGA. CDR3 DNA sequence: TGTGCCAGCAGCCCGACTAGCGCCACAGATACGCAGTATTTT. It specifies CASSPTSATDTQYF.

This clone was detected only once. This sample also contains other DNA sequences that code for the same CDR3. The chain combines TRBV5-1 with TRBJ1-4; TRBD1 matches 9 bases. CDR3 length: 15 amino acids. Germline V gene lookup returns CDR1 SGHRS and CDR2 YFSETQ. J gave up 5 bases and V 0 bases, and 2 bases lay outside the gene matches. The CDR3 loop reads CASSLGQGGNEKLFF. The CDR3 region has the DNA TGCGCCAGCAGCTTGGGACAGGGGGGAAATGAAAAACTGTTTTTT. Combining the CDR3 with reference TRBV5-1 and TRBJ1-4 gives the whole variable domain KAGVTQTPRYLIKTRGQQVTLSCSPISGHRSVSWYQQTPGQGLQFLFEYFSETQRNKGNFPGRFSGRQFSNSRSEMNVSTLELGDSALYLCASSLGQGGNEKLFFGSGTQLSVL.

V usage is TRBV7-3 and J usage is TRBJ1-1, with D possibly matching TRBD1 (5 bases). The CDR3 is 12 residues long. Between the trimmed V and J ends, which lost 8 bases and 3 bases, there was a span of 10 bases. Germline loops: CDR1 SGHTA, CDR2 FQGTGA. DNA for the CDR3: TGTGCCAGCTCGAAAGGGGACACTGAAGCTTTCTTT. This translates into CASSKGDTEAFF.

The gene calls are TRBV2 and TRBJ2-7; a possible D gene is TRBD2 (6 bases). The CDR3 is 17 residues long. Germline CDR1 is SNHLY and CDR2 is FYNNEI. Trimming removed 1 base at V and 3 bases at J, with 19 bases between. The CDR3 nucleotides are TGTGCCAGCAGTGAAGATGTGGTGGGCCGGGGGTTCTACGAGCAGTACTTC. Protein: CASSEDVVGRGFYEQYF.